Presented here are 9 T cell receptor beta chains from one specimen sequenced in a study of identical twins. A single record per CDR3 protein comes from TCRdb applying MiXCR to the 5' RACE reads. The sample has 1.5 million to 2 million distinct CDR3 sequences, less than 40% seen once; the top ten hold more than 0.25%. Sequences were obtained from cord blood. These receptors came from a newborn girl in good health.

This chain links TRBV5-1 with TRBJ2-1, with a tentative D call TRBD2 (5 bases). The CDR3 extends over 13 amino acids. The germline V and J ends were trimmed by 0 bases and 7 bases, with 8 bases remaining between them. Germline assignment: CDR1 SGHRS and CDR2 YFSETQ. This CDR3 is CASSLGVANEQFF. The CDR3 region has the DNA TGCGCCAGCAGCTTGGGGGTAGCGAATGAGCAGTTCTTC.

The chain joins TRBV2 to TRBJ1-1, with TRBD1 matching 9 bases. V trimming: 3 bases; J trimming: 5 bases; junction bases outside the gene matches: 7. The CDR3 is made up of 15 amino acids. The V gene's germline CDR1 is SNHLY and CDR2 FYNNEI. Here the CDR3 reads CASSDGTGGKTEAFF. The CDR3 bases are TGTGCCAGCAGTGATGGTACAGGGGGCAAGACTGAAGCTTTCTTT. Filled out from reference TRBV2 and TRBJ1-1, the complete variable domain reads EPEVTQTPSHQVTQMGQEVILRCVPISNHLYFYWYRQILGQKVEFLVSFYNNEISEKSEIFDDQFSVERPDGSNFTLKIRSTKLEDSAMYFCASSDGTGGKTEAFFGQGTRLTVV.

The rearrangement uses TRBV5-1 and TRBJ2-7; TRBD2 agrees at 13 bases. The V segment lost 3 bases and the J segment 7 bases; nucleotides outside the gene matches: 22. The germline V gene has CDR1 SGHRS and CDR2 YFSETQ. The CDR3 totals 20 residues. The CDR3 here is CASSWRALAGGKLPLNEQYF. CDR3 in DNA: TGCGCCAGCAGCTGGAGGGCACTAGCGGGGGGGAAATTGCCACTTAATGAGCAGTACTTC.

A remark on this clonotype: A read error may be the cause here, since a much bigger clone is one base away. The CDR3 end shows no conserved phenylalanine or tryptophan, and so a read error is likely. The V call is TRBV6-5, the J call TRBJ2-5, with 7 bases lining up with TRBD1. Gene TRBJ2-7 matches the end of the DNA better, so the J call may be wrong. The germline CDR1 and CDR2 sequences are MNHEY and SVGAGI. This CDR3 is built from 15 residues. For the CDR3, the DNA is TGTGCCAGCAGCCCAGGACAGGCCCCAGAACACGAGCAGTACTTA. Amino acid sequence: CASSPGQAPEHEQYL.

The chain is built from TRBV7-9 and TRBJ2-3, with unresolved D. The CDR3 is 13 residues long. The V end lost 5 bases, the J end lost 4 bases, and 10 bases lay between the germline ends. The germline V gene encodes CDR1 SEHNR and CDR2 FQNEAQ (reference sequence). The CDR3 DNA reads as TGTGCCAGCAGCCTAGAGGTCCCAGATACGCAGTATTTT. Translated: CASSLEVPDTQYF.

About this clonotype: A much larger clonotype is one base distant, so this may be a read error. The chain links TRBV29-1 to TRBJ1-1; no reliable D call. The CDR3 contains 11 residues. The V gene's germline CDR1 is SQVTM and CDR2 ANQGSEA. V was shortened by 4 bases and J by 4 bases, with 7 bases between the two germline ends. The CDR3 DNA follows: TGCAGCGTTGGGGTGAGCACTGAAGCTTTCTTT. It is translated as CSVGVSTEAFF.

This clonotype was recorded many times. The chain carries TRBV2 and TRBJ2-4; 9 bases line up with TRBD1. The CDR3 is 13 residues long. Germline V CDR1 and CDR2: SNHLY, FYNNEI. The trim removed 8 bases at V and 3 bases at J, leaving 2 bases unmatched. DNA of the CDR3: TGTGCCAGCCAGACAGGGGGCAAAAACATTCAGTACTTC. The encoded protein is CASQTGGKNIQYF. The full variable domain, rest sourced from reference TRBV2 and TRBJ2-4, is EPEVTQTPSHQVTQMGQEVILRCVPISNHLYFYWYRQILGQKVEFLVSFYNNEISEKSEIFDDQFSVERPDGSNFTLKIRSTKLEDSAMYFCASQTGGKNIQYFGAGTRLSVL.

This sequence joins TRBV6-1 and TRBJ2-1; 9 positions match TRBD2. The trim removed 5 bases at V and 5 bases at J, leaving 16 bases unmatched. Germline values: CDR1 MNHNS, CDR2 SASEGT. CDR3 length equals 18 residues. CDR3 sequence (DNA): TGTGCCAGCAGTAAAAACGGGCCCGGGACTAGCACCGACAATGAGCAGTTCTTC. It specifies CASSKNGPGTSTDNEQFF.

In its sample, this clonotype was seen once. The chain is built from TRBV5-1 and TRBJ1-2; the D gene is possibly TRBD1 (6 bases). The CDR3 is 16 amino acids. Germline assignment: CDR1 SGHRS and CDR2 YFSETQ. The V end lost 0 bases, the J end lost 3 bases, and 15 bases lay between the germline ends. Written as DNA, the CDR3 is TGCGCCAGCAGCTTGGAGGGGCCAGGGGCCGACTATGGCTACACCTTC. It specifies CASSLEGPGADYGYTF.